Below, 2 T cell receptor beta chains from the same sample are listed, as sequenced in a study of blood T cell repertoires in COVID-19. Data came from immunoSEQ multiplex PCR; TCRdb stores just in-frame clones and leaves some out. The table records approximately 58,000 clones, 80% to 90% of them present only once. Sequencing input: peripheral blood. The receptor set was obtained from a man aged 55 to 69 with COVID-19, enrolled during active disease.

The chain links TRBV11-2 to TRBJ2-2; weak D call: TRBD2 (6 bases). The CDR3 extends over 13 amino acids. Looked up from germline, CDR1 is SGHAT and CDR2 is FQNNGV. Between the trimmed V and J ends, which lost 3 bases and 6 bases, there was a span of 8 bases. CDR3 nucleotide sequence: TGTGCCAGCAGCTTTGGGGGGTCCGGGGAGCTGTTTTTT. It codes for CASSFGGSGELFF.

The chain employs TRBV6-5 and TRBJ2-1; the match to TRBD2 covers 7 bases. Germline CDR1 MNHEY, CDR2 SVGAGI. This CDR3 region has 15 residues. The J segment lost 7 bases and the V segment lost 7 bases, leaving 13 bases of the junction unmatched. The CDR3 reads CASTQRLAPWNEQFF. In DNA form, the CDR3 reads TGTGCCAGCACCCAACGACTAGCCCCGTGGAATGAGCAGTTCTTC.